Each of the 19 T cell receptor beta chains below was sequenced from the same sample in a study of blood T cell repertoires in COVID-19. The method was immunoSEQ multiplex PCR; TCRdb's version includes in-frame clones alone and lacks a portion of them. This sample has around 64,000 clones; over 75% occur once, and the top ten carry around 9.9%. What was sequenced was peripheral blood. The receptors originated from a woman under 30 with acute or convalescent COVID-19.

The V call is TRBV6-2 or TRBV6-3, the J call TRBJ1-5; D call uncertain. The CDR3 is made up of 17 amino acids. The germline V gene has CDR1 MNHEY and CDR2 SVGEGT. Between the trimmed V and J ends, which lost 0 bases and 0 bases, there was a span of 12 bases. The CDR3 here is CASSYSRHPYSNQPQHF. The CDR3 DNA follows: TGTGCCAGCAGTTACTCGAGGCACCCTTATAGCAATCAGCCCCAGCATTTT.

The rearrangement links TRBV20-1 to TRBJ1-1; D is uncertain. The germline V gene encodes CDR1 DFQATT and CDR2 SNEGSKA (reference sequence). Trimming stripped 3 bases from V and 9 bases from J, with 11 bases between. This CDR3 has 11 residues. The CDR3 protein is CSARGPGKAFF. CDR3 nucleotide sequence: TGCAGTGCTAGGGGTCCGGGGAAAGCTTTCTTT.

The genes are TRBV28 and TRBJ2-5, with 8 bases aligning to TRBD2. CDR1 and CDR2 from the germline V gene are MDHEN and SYDVKM. The CDR3 sequence is 14 residues long. V was clipped by 3 bases and J by 2 bases; unmatched bases: 2. CDR3 loop: CASSFGGAQETQYF. CDR3 sequence (DNA): TGTGCCAGCAGTTTCGGGGGGGCTCAAGAGACCCAGTACTTC.

The rearrangement uses TRBV7-8 and TRBJ2-7, with unresolved D. CDR3 size: 13 residues. The ends were cut back, 0 bases at V and 1 base at J, with 4 bases in the middle. Germline V gives CDR1 SGHVS, CDR2 FQNEAQ. The CDR3, as DNA: TGTGCCAGCAGCTTAGCCCAGTCCTACGAGCAGTACTTC. The encoded protein is CASSLAQSYEQYF.

The chain employs TRBV5-5 and TRBJ1-2, with 8 bases that match TRBD1. The CDR3 has 16 residues. CDR1 is SGHKS, CDR2 YYEKEE, per germline (reference sequence). Germline trimming cut 0 bases from V and 4 bases from J; bases unmatched to any gene: 8. The CDR3 sequence is CASSLEPQGVLYGYTF. The CDR3 DNA is TGTGCCAGCAGCTTGGAACCACAGGGGGTTCTCTATGGCTACACCTTC.

V usage is TRBV2 and J usage is TRBJ2-1; 11 bases agree with TRBD1. This CDR3 is 15 amino acids long. Germline CDR1 SNHLY, CDR2 FYNNEI. V dropped 5 bases and J dropped 4; count of bases not matched to a gene: 4. CDR3 sequence reads: CASSYGQGAYNEQFF. The CDR3 nucleotides are TGTGCCAGCAGTTACGGACAGGGGGCATACAATGAGCAGTTCTTC.

This chain links TRBV28 with TRBJ2-7; 8 bases are shared with TRBD1. Germline V gives CDR1 MDHEN, CDR2 SYDVKM. V lost 7 bases and J lost 6; bases outside the gene matches: 8. This CDR3 contains 13 residues. The CDR3 coding sequence is TGTGCCAGCATAGGGTCAGGGGGCTCCGAGCAGTACTTC. Protein sequence: CASIGSGGSEQYF.

This clone was detected only a few times. The J gene is TRBJ2-7, the V gene TRBV28; 7 bases match TRBD1. V was pared by 5 bases and J by 6 bases, with 10 bases of the junction left unmatched. CDR1 and CDR2 (germline): MDHEN, SYDVKM. The CDR3 is 14 residues long. CDR3 sequence reads: CASSPRQGFSEQYF. The CDR3 DNA reads TGTGCCAGCAGTCCCAGACAGGGTTTCTCCGAGCAGTACTTC.

This clone appeared a few times. The chain carries TRBV19 and TRBJ2-7; weak D call: TRBD2 (7 bases). The CDR3 is 15 amino acids. V was shortened by 0 bases and J by 5 bases, with 14 bases between the two germline ends. The germline V gene has CDR1 LNHDA and CDR2 SQIVND (reference sequence). The CDR3 spells CASSIEIGGAHEQYF. The CDR3 nucleotides read TGTGCCAGTAGTATAGAGATTGGGGGGGCCCACGAGCAGTACTTC.

This chain links TRBV5-6 with TRBJ1-2; D gene ambiguous. CDR1 and CDR2 from the germline V gene are SGHDT and YYEEEE. This CDR3 has 13 residues. V lost 0 bases and J 4 bases, leaving 7 bases between the germline ends. The CDR3: CASSLAGSYGYTF. The CDR3 DNA sequence: TGTGCCAGCAGCTTGGCGGGATCCTATGGCTACACCTTC.

V and J are TRBV7-8 and TRBJ1-6, with no clear D. The germline V gene encodes CDR1 SGHVS and CDR2 FQNEAQ. The CDR3 sequence is 15 residues long. V lost 1 base and J 4 bases, leaving 8 bases between the germline ends. In DNA form, the CDR3 reads TGTGCCAGCAGCTTAGTGTCAGAATATAATTCACCCCTCCACTTT. It codes for CASSLVSEYNSPLHF. The full variable domain, its missing parts supplied by reference TRBV7-8 and TRBJ1-6, is GAGVSQSPRYKVAKRGQDVALRCDPISGHVSLFWYQQALGQGPEFLTYFQNEAQLDKSGLPSDRFFAERPEGSVSTLKIQRTQQEDSAVYLCASSLVSEYNSPLHFGNGTRLTVT.

In nucleotides, the CDR3 is TGTGCCAGCAGTTACCCGGGACTAGCGGGGGGATACTACGGGACAGATACGCAGTATTTT. The encoded protein is CASSYPGLAGGYYGTDTQYF. This sequence joins TRBV2 and TRBJ2-3; 15 positions match TRBD2. This CDR3 has 20 amino acids. V trimming: 5 bases; J trimming: 3 bases; junction bases outside the gene matches: 15. The germline V gene has CDR1 SNHLY and CDR2 FYNNEI.

This chain uses TRBV2 with TRBJ1-6; TRBD1 is a possible D gene (5 bases). Germline CDR1 reads SNHLY; CDR2 reads FYNNEI. Deletions cut 2 bases from V and 1 base from J, with 6 bases between. CDR3 size: 15 residues. CDR3 sequence (DNA): TGTGCCAGCAGTGAACGGGGGTCCTATAATTCACCCCTCCACTTT. Amino acid sequence: CASSERGSYNSPLHF.

The chain couples TRBV27 to TRBJ1-6; 9 bases fit TRBD1. The germline V gene encodes CDR1 MNHEY and CDR2 SMNVEV (reference sequence). This CDR3 spans 16 amino acids. Germline trimming cut 5 bases from V and 6 bases from J; bases unmatched to any gene: 8. As DNA, the CDR3 is TGTGCCAGCAGTCCGGGACAGGGTTTGCCTAATTCACCCCTCCACTTT. Translated, it gives CASSPGQGLPNSPLHF.

V and J are TRBV11-2 and TRBJ1-4; D is uncertain. Germline CDR1 is SGHAT and CDR2 is FQNNGV. Trimming took off 4 bases at V and 10 bases at J, with 22 bases between the two ends. There are 16 residues in the CDR3. In DNA form, the CDR3 reads TGTGCCAGCAGCTCCCAACCCGTGGAGGGTTCGGGAAAACTGTTTTTT. Translated: CASSSQPVEGSGKLFF.

This chain links TRBV5-6 with TRBJ1-3, with TRBD1 as a possible D gene (5 bases). The CDR3 spans 16 residues. The V end was cut by 0 bases, the J end by 1 base, with 11 bases between. Germline V gives CDR1 SGHDT, CDR2 YYEEEE. The CDR3 coding sequence is TGTGCCAGCAGCTTGGGTGCTAGGGGATCTGGAAACACCATATATTTT. Translating it yields CASSLGARGSGNTIYF. The whole variable domain, remainder taken from reference TRBV5-6 and TRBJ1-3, is DAGVTQSPTHLIKTRGQQVTLRCSPKSGHDTVSWYQQALGQGPQFIFQYYEEEERQRGNFPDRFSGHQFPNYSSELNVNALLLGDSALYLCASSLGARGSGNTIYFGEGSWLTVV.

The V and J genes are TRBV19 and TRBJ1-1, with 7 bases identical to TRBD1. Germline loops: CDR1 LNHDA, CDR2 SQIVND (reference sequence). The CDR3 extends over 13 amino acids. After removal of 6 bases from V and 1 base from J, the junction contained 2 bases not matched to a gene. CDR3 nucleotides: TGTGCCAGTAGGAGGACAGGGAACACTGAAGCTTTCTTT. Protein: CASRRTGNTEAFF.

This chain uses TRBV2 with TRBJ1-4; TRBD1 is a possible D gene (5 bases). This CDR3 has 12 amino acids. Germline V gene sequence: CDR1 SNHLY, CDR2 FYNNEI. V was clipped by 7 bases and J by 5 bases, with 8 bases between them. CDR3: CASTGQNEKLFF. Here the CDR3 DNA reads TGTGCCAGCACAGGACAAAATGAAAAACTGTTTTTT.

The count of this clone is one. Other nucleotide sequences in the sample specify the same CDR3. V usage is TRBV4-1 and J usage is TRBJ2-1; D unclear. Trimming shortened V by 3 bases and J by 0 bases, and 12 bases separated the two germline ends. CDR3 size: 16 residues. Germline assignment: CDR1 MGHRA and CDR2 YSYEKL. The CDR3 region has the DNA TGCGCCAGCAGCCAGGTCGACTTGGTCTCCTACAATGAGCAGTTCTTC. Translated: CASSQVDLVSYNEQFF.